The clone carrying this TCR beta chain was seen ten or more times. The antigen is not known. This entry is derived from a study of identical twins. Whole-study results and caveats: Whereas memory repertoires showed no such difference, abundant cord blood beta clonotypes carried fewer insertions.

Looked up from germline, CDR1 is SGHVS and CDR2 is FQNEAQ. This CDR3 has 15 amino acids. The ends were cut back, 1 base at V and 0 bases at J, with 7 bases in the middle. One entry per CDR3 protein results from TCRdb running MiXCR on the 5' RACE reads. The repertoire holds roughly 150,000 distinct CDR3 sequences, with around 3.6% as singletons. The sample comprised memory T cells sorted from blood. This chain links TRBV7-8 with TRBJ2-4; D not resolved. The sequence derives from a man younger than 35 in good health. For the CDR3, the DNA is TGTGCCAGCAGCTTAGATCCCCTAGCCAAAAACATTCAGTACTTC. Translation: CASSLDPLAKNIQYF.